This T cell receptor (beta chain) was captured by sequencing in a study of T cell responses to AZD1222 COVID-19 vaccine. Whole-study findings and limits: Among the donors, most were white British and more were female, and clonal diversity was possibly underestimated. The span of vaccine-associated CD4 TCRs extended across spike, with dominance at 160-218 and 743-854.

The protocol was immunoSEQ multiplex PCR, while the TCRdb copy is restricted to in-frame clones and leaves out a portion. The sample lists roughly 76,000 clones; about nine tenths were seen once. A word on this clone: What it binds is not known.

This clonotype originated in an adult in good health. The sample was peripheral blood, taken on day 0 of AZD1222 vaccination.

The CDR3: CASSELGGPKDNEKLFF. CDR3 coding DNA: TGTGCCAGCAGTGAATTGGGTGGGCCCAAGGATAATGAAAAACTGTTTTTT. The chain joins TRBV25-1 to TRBJ1-4, with no clear D. Trimming removed 1 base from V and 4 bases from J, with 16 bases in between. The CDR3 consists of 17 residues. CDR1 MGHDK and CDR2 SYGVNS come from the germline V gene. The full variable domain, its missing parts supplied by reference TRBV25-1 and TRBJ1-4, is EADIYQTPRYLVIGTGKKITLECSQTMGHDKMYWYQQDPGMELHLIHYSYGVNSTEKGDLSSESTVSRIRTEHFPLTLESARPSHTSQYLCASSELGGPKDNEKLFFGSGTQLSVL.